This TCR beta chain was found in a study of T cells after yellow fever vaccination. Study-wide results and limits: Highly abundant clonotypes carried over from the bulk population could end up in FACS-sorted repertoires as contaminants.

TCRdb independently ran MiXCR on the 5' RACE reads; one entry per CDR3 protein. The profile shows about 320,000 distinct CDR3 sequences, 3.5% to 4.5% of them singletons. The V gene lost 4 bases and the J gene lost 5 bases, with 24 bases spanning the gap. Germline V gene data show CDR1 as SGHRS and CDR2 as YFSETQ. The CDR3 is 17 amino acids. Points on this clonotype: Its target is unknown.

The J gene is TRBJ2-5, the V gene TRBV5-1; D is possibly TRBD2 (8 bases). This sequence originates from a man younger than 35 who received the YFV17D yellow fever vaccine. Specimen: PBMCs, collected 15 days after the yellow fever booster vaccination. The CDR3: CASSRRTGERGWETQYF. In DNA form, the CDR3 reads TGCGCCAGCAGCCGACGGACAGGCGAGCGGGGGTGGGAGACCCAGTACTTC.